This T cell receptor beta chain was obtained from a study of response to subunit inactivated influenza vaccine. The CDR3 spans 14 residues. CDR1 and CDR2 from the germline V gene are SGHTA and FQGNSA. With 1 base removed from V and 6 bases from J, the gap between germline ends came to 13 bases. Comment on this clonotype: Its target is not known.

TCRdb independently ran MiXCR on the RT-PCR reads; one entry per CDR3 protein. Found here are around 490,000 distinct CDR3 sequences, approximately 7.1% of them singletons; the top ten hold approximately 12%. Whole-study findings and limits: Each seasonal influenza vaccination recruits few new T cells, the authors suggested.

The rearrangement uses TRBV7-2 and TRBJ2-7; tentatively, D is TRBD2 (5 bases). This specimen consisted of PBMCs from blood, obtained about 24 months after vaccination. This TCR was sampled from a man between 50 and 69 years old who received an inactivated influenza vaccine. The CDR3 loop reads CASSLGVEGGEQYF. CDR3 DNA sequence: TGTGCCAGCAGCTTAGGAGTAGAGGGCGGCGAGCAGTACTTC.